This TCR beta chain was captured in a study of T cell responses to AZD1222 COVID-19 vaccine. Trimming took 11 bases from V and 0 from J, leaving 8 bases between them. The CDR3 spans 13 residues. Germline CDR1 is LNHDA and CDR2 is SQIVND (reference sequence). Measured with immunoSEQ multiplex PCR; TCRdb has only the in-frame clones, and not every one. The sample lists 130,000 or so clones, about 91% occurring once. Some second doses came at about 4 weeks and others at about 12 weeks; these were pooled. The material was peripheral blood, obtained 28 days after the second AZD1222 dose. The origin of this receptor is an adult who received the AZD1222 COVID-19 vaccine. The J gene is TRBJ2-6, the V gene TRBV19; D is undetermined. Here the CDR3 reads CAGSFSGANVLTF. CDR3 DNA: TGTGCCGGGTCTTTCTCTGGGGCCAACGTCCTGACTTTC.